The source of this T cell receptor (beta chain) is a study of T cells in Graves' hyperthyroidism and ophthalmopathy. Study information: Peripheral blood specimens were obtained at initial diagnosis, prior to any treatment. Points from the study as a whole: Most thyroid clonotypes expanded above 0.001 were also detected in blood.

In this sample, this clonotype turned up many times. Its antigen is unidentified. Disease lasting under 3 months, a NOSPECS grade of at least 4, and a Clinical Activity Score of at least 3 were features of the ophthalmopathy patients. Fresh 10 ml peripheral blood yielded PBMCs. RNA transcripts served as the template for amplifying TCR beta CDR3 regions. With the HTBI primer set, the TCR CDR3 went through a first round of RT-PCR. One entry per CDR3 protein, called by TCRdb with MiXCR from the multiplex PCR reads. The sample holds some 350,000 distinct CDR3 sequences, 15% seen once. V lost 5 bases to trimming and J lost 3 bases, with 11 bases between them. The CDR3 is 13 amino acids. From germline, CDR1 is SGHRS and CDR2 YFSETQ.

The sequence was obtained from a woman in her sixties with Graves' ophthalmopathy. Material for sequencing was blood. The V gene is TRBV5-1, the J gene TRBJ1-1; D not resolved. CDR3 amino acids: CASRAQDYTEAFF. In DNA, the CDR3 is TGCGCCAGCAGAGCTCAGGATTACACTGAAGCTTTCTTT.